This note documents a single T cell receptor (beta chain) sequence. Its target is not known. This entry is derived from a study of cytomegalovirus exposure and HLA in healthy donors. About the study: Per a later analysis, the 666 first-cohort and more than 100 validation repertoires shared one platform.

Germline lookup yields CDR1 MGHRA and CDR2 YSYEKL. The CDR3 length is 16 residues. The trim removed 4 bases at V and 4 bases at J, leaving 3 bases unmatched. Sequenced by immunoSEQ multiplex PCR; TCRdb stores in-frame clones only, minus some. The table records about 120,000 clones, around 88% of them present only once. Findings and limits, study-wide: Among TCR beta chains, those listed as cytomegalovirus-associated numbered roughly 150. The classifier reportedly diagnosed cytomegalovirus status with high specificity and sensitivity.

The rearrangement links TRBV4-1 to TRBJ2-3; 15 bases fit TRBD2. The sequenced sample consisted of PBMCs. The origin of this receptor is a man aged 18 to 35 in good health and CMV-seronegative. CDR3 in DNA: TGCGCCAGCAGCCCCCGGACTAGCGGGAGGGCAGATACGCAGTATTTT. Its translation: CASSPRTSGRADTQYF.